This T cell receptor (beta chain) appears in the sequencing data of a study of T cells in Graves' hyperthyroidism and ophthalmopathy (dated by TCRdb to about 2019). Context from the whole study: Peripheral blood was sampled at the time of initial diagnosis, prior to any treatment. To identify distinguishing TCR V-J signatures, a discovery cohort of about 100 patients was used, comprising 43 with Graves' ophthalmopathy and some 60 with stable Graves' hyperthyroidism. Prospective prediction of ophthalmopathy was tested in an independent validation cohort of under 20 hyperthyroidism patients and 17 patients who later progressed to ophthalmopathy. The roughly 90 discovery patients were divided at random into training and test sets in a 7:3 ratio. Thyroid tissue and blood T-cell repertoires from six or seven Graves' hyperthyroidism patients were also compared in the study. After sampling, hyperthyroidism patients received methimazole starting at 30 mg daily, and ophthalmopathy patients received high-dose intravenous methylprednisolone. According to the paper, TCR Vbeta CDR3 sequencing was carried out on 135 peripheral blood samples, which came from over 40 ophthalmopathy, some 73 hyperthyroidism and around 17 progressor patients. General findings and caveats noted by the study authors: No statistical method was used to set the sample size in advance, and investigators knew the group allocation. During validation, the model predicted progression to ophthalmopathy a median of about 6.5 months ahead of onset, with just under 71% sensitivity and around 72% specificity. In cross-validation, a model built on a 13 V-J signature told ophthalmopathy apart from stable hyperthyroidism with approximately 90% sensitivity and roughly 81% specificity, and in testing the same model reached 80%/75%. Most expanded thyroid clonotypes (frequency above 0.001) were also detected in blood, a finding suggesting that blood repertoires may reflect thyroid immune responses.

The TCR beta CDR3 regions were amplified from RNA transcripts. A first-round RT-PCR of the TCR CDR3 used the HTBI primer set with the Qiagen OneStep RT-PCR kit. Libraries were constructed in a second round of multiplex PCR, after which size selection and purification were performed. Libraries were sequenced paired-end with 100 bp reads on an Illumina HiSeq2000. Turning to the authors' computational methods: SOAPnuke was used to process the raw data, removing reads that contained adapters or uncalled bases, had a mean Phred below 15, or lacked an exact match to the constant primer or identifier. High-quality paired reads were merged using COPE v1.2.5, and each unique nucleotide sequence was defined as a clonotype. MiTCR v1.1 was used to align the clonotypes against IMGT TRBV, TRBD and TRBJ reference segments. The analysis was restricted to V-J combinations with a frequency above 0.0001, which together covered about 99% of the repertoires. The TCS score was defined as F50 (clonal expansion) divided by E x V (chaos), with BLOSUM62-based TCRdist calculated between CDR3 peptides within each V-J. Welch's t-statistics and random forest reduced just over 500 V-J features to fewer than 15, which were used in a naive Bayes classifier (R e1071). In TCRdb, the public reads were trimmed at Q25 with fastp and aligned with MiXCR, with productive beta chains retained. Rows with a matching CDR3 protein are joined into one entry that keeps the most common DNA and genes. The V and J calls were determined by TCRdb, not by the authors. This sample has about 52,000 distinct CDR3 sequences in its table, and less than 50% of those were observed once. Together, the top ten hold roughly a tenth of the sample.

In the ophthalmopathy patients, disease was moderately to severely active, with a Clinical Activity Score of 3 or more, a NOSPECS grade of 4 or more, and a duration of less than 3 months. Patients with uncontrolled infections, other autoimmune diseases, pregnancy or lactation were excluded. Clinical symptoms, serum thyroxine and TRAb, thyroid ultrasound, and orbital computed tomography formed the basis for the diagnoses. Ficoll-Paque density gradient centrifugation was used to isolate PBMCs from approximately 10 ml of fresh peripheral blood. Total RNA was extracted with Trizol reagent, and quality was checked on an Agilent 2100 Bioanalyzer. Counted from cysteine to phenylalanine, this CDR3 has 13 amino acids. Only the CDR3 portion is preserved as DNA: 39 bases, with reading frame beginning at the first base. Trimming leaves V shorter by 7 bases and J shorter by 0 bases, with the junction holding 4 bases beyond the gene matches. CDR1 and CDR2 are read off the germline V gene as SQVTM and ANQGSEA.

This clonotype was counted many times. This clone's antigen is unknown. The input lacks base qualities; no much larger clone sits a single base away. The specimen sequenced was blood. The clonotype was recovered from a woman in her forties or fifties with Graves' ophthalmopathy. The chain uses TRBV29-1 and TRBJ2-3; 7 bases in the middle match TRBD1. At the DNA level, the sequence is TGCAGCGCCGGGACAGCTAGCACAGATACGCAGTATTTT. Translated, this gives CSAGTASTDTQYF.